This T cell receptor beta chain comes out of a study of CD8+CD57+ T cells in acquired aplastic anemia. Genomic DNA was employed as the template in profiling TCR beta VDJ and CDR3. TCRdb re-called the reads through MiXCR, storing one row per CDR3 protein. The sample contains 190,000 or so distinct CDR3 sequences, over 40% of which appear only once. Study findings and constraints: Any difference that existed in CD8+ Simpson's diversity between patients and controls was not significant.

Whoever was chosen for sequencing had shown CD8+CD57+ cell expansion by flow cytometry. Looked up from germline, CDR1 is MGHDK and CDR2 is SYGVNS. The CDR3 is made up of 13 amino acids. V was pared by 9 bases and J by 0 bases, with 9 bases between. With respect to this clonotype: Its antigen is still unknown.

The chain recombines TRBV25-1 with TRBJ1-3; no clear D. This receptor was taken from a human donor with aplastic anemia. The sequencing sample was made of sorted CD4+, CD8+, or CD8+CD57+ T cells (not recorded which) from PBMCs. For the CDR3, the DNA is TGTGCCAGTTTTTGGGACTCTGGAAACACCATATATTTT. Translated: CASFWDSGNTIYF.